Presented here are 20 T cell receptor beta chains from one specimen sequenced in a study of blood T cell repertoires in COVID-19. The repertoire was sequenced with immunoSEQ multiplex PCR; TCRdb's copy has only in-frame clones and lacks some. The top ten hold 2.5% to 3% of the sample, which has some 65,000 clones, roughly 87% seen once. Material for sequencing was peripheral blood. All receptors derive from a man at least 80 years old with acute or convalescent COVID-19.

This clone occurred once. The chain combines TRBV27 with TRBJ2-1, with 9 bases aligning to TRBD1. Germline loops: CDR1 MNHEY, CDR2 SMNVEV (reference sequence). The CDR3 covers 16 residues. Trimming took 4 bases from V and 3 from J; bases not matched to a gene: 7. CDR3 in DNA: TGTGCCAGCAGTTCTTACCCGGGACAGGGCTACAATGAGCAGTTCTTC. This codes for CASSSYPGQGYNEQFF.

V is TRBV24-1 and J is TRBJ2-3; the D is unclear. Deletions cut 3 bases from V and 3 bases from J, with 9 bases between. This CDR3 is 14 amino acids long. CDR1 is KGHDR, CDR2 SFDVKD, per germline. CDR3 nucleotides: TGTGCCACCAGTGATCACACAAAGACAGATACGCAGTATTTT. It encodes CATSDHTKTDTQYF.

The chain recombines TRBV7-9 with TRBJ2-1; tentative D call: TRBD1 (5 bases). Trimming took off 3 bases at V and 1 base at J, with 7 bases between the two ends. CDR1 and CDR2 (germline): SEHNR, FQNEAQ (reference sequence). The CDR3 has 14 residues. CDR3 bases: TGTGCCAGCAGCTTCAGACAGTCCTACAATGAGCAGTTCTTC. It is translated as CASSFRQSYNEQFF.

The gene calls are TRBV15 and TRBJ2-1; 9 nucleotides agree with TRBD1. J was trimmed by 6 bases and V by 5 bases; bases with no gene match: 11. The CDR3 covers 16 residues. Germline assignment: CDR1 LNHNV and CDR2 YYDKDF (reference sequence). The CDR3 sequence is CATSVPGQGSGNEQFF. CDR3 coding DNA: TGTGCCACCAGCGTCCCGGGACAGGGATCAGGCAATGAGCAGTTCTTC.

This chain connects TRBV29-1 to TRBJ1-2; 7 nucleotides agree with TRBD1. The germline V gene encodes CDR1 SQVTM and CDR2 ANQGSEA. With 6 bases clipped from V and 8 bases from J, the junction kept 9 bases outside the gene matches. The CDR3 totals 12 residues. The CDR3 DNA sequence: TGCAGCGTGGAGACAGGGTTATACGGCTACACCTTC. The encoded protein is CSVETGLYGYTF.

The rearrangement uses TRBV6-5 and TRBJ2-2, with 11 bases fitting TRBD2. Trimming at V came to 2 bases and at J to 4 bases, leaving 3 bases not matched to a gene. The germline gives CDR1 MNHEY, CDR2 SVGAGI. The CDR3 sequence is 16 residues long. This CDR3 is CASSYGLAGGTGELFF. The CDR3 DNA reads TGTGCCAGCAGTTACGGACTAGCGGGTGGCACCGGGGAGCTGTTTTTT.

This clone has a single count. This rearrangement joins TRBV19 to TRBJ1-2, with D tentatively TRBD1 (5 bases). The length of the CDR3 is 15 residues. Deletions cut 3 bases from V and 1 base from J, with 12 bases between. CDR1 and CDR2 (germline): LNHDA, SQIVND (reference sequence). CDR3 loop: CASSISQGGNYGYTF. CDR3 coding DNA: TGTGCCAGTAGTATCTCCCAGGGAGGTAACTATGGCTACACCTTC.

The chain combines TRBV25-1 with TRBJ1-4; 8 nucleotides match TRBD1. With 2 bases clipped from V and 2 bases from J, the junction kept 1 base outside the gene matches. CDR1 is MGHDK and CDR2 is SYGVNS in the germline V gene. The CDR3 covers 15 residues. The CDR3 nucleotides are TGTGCCAGCAGTGAAGGACAGGGTACTAATGAAAAACTGTTTTTT. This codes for CASSEGQGTNEKLFF.

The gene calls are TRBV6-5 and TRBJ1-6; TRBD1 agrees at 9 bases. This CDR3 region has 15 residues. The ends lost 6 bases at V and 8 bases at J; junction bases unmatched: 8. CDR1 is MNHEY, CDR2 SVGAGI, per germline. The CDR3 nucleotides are TGTGCCAGCAGACTACAGGGGGCGGATTATTCACCCCTCCACTTT. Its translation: CASRLQGADYSPLHF.

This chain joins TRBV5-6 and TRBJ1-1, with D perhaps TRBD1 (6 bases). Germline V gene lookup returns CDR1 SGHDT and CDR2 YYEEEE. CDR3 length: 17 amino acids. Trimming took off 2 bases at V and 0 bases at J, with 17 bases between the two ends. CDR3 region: CASSLPTTGTLNTEAFF. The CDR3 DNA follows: TGTGCCAGCAGCTTACCTACGACCGGGACACTGAACACTGAAGCTTTCTTT.

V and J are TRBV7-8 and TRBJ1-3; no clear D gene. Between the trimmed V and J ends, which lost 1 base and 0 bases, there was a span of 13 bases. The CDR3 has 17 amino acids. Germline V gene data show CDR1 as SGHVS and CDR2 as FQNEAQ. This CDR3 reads CASSLGPVSFSGNTIYF. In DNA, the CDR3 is TGTGCCAGCAGCTTAGGCCCAGTCTCTTTCTCTGGAAACACCATATATTTT.

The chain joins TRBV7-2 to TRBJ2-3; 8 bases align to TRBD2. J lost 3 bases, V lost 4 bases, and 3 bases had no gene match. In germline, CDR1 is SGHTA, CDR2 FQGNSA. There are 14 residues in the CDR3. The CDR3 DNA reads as TGTGCCAGCAGCTCCTCGGGGGGGACAGATACGCAGTATTTT. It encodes CASSSSGGTDTQYF.

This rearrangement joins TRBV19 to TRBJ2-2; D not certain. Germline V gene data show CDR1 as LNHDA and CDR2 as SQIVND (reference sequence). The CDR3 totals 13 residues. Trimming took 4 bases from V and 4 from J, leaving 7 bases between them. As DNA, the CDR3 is TGTGCCAGTAGTAAGTACGGCACCGGGGAGCTGTTTTTT. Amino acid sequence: CASSKYGTGELFF.

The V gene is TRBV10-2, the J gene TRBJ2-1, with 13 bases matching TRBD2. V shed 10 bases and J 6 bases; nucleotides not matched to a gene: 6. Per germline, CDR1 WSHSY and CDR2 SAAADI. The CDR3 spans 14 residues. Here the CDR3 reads CATKTSGRVNEQFF. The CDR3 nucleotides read TGCGCCACCAAAACTAGCGGGAGGGTCAATGAGCAGTTCTTC.

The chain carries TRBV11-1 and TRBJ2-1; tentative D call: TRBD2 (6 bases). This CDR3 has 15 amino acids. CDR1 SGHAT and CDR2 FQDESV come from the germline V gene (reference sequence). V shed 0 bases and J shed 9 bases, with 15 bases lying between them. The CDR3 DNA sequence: TGTGCCAGCAGCTTAGCGGGAGGCCGTGGCCGTGAGCAGTTCTTC. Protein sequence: CASSLAGGRGREQFF.

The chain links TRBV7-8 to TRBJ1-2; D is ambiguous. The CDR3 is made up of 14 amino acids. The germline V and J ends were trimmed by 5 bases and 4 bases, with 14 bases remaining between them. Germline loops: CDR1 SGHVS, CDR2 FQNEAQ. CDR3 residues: CASSLREQPYGYTF. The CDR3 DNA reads TGTGCCAGCAGCCTTAGGGAGCAACCCTATGGCTACACCTTC.

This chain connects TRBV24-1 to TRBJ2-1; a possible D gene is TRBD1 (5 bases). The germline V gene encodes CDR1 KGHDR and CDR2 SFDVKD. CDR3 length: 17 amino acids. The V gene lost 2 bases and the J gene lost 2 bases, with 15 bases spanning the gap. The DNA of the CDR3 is TGTGCCACCAGTGATTCCTCAGGACAAAGTCCCTACAATGAGCAGTTCTTC. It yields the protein CATSDSSGQSPYNEQFF.

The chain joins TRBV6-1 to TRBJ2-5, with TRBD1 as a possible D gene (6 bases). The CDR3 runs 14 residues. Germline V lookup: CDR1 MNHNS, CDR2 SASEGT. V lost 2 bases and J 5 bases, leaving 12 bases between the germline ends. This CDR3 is CASSEWGLGETQYF. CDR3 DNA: TGTGCCAGCAGTGAATGGGGGCTAGGGGAGACCCAGTACTTC.

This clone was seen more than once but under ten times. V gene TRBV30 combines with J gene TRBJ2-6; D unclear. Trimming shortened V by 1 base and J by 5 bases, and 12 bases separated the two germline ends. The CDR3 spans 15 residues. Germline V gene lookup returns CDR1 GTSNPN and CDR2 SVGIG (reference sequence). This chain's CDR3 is CAWSGASSRANVLTF. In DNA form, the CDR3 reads TGTGCCTGGAGTGGGGCGTCGTCGCGGGCCAACGTCCTGACTTTC.

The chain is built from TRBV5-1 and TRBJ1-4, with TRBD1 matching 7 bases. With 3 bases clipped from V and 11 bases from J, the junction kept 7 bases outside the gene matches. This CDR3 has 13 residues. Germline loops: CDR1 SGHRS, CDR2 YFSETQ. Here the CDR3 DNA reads TGCGCCAGCAGCTCCCAGGGGGTCGAGAAACTGTTTTTT. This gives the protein CASSSQGVEKLFF.